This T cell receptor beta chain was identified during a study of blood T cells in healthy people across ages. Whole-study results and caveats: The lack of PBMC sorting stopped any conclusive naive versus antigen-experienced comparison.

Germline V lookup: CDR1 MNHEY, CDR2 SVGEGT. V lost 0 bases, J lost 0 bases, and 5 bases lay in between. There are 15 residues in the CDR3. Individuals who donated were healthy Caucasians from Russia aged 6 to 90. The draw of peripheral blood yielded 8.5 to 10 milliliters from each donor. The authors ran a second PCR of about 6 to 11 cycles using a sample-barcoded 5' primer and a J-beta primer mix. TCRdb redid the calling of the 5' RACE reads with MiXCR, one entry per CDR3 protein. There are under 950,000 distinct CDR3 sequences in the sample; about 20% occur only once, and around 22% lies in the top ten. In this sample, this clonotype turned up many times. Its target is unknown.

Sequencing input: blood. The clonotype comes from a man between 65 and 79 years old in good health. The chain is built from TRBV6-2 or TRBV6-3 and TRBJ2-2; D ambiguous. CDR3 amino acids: CASSYSGTNTGELFF. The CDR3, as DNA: TGTGCCAGCAGTTACTCCGGAACGAACACCGGGGAGCTGTTTTTT.